Shown below are 21 T cell receptor beta chains from a single sample sequenced in a study of Graves' ophthalmopathy and Graves' hyperthyroidism. From RNA, the CDR3 regions of TCR beta chains were amplified and sequenced. The workflow started with a first-round RT-PCR run with HTBI primers and then moved on to a second-round multiplex PCR. MiXCR was run by TCRdb on the multiplex PCR reads, yielding one entry per CDR3 protein. The repertoire holds 40,000 to 45,000 distinct CDR3 sequences, around 52% seen once, with 18% in the top ten. The sequenced sample consisted of peripheral blood. These receptors all stem from an adult man with Graves' ophthalmopathy.

Comment on this clonotype: The germline gene is not matched at one end of the junction; a read error may be the cause. The genes are TRBV5-1 and TRBJ1-5; no firm D call. Germline values: CDR1 SGHRS, CDR2 YFSETQ. The CDR3 has 14 residues. The CDR3 loop is CASSLDARIQPQLF. The CDR3 bases are TGCGCCAGCAGCTTAGATGCGAGGATTCAGCCCCAGCTTTTT.

The chain recombines TRBV9 with TRBJ2-5, with D possibly TRBD2 on 6 matching bases. CDR3 length equals 18 residues. Germline V CDR1 and CDR2: SGDLS, YYNGEE. Trimming took off 0 bases at V and 2 bases at J, with 20 bases between the two ends. CDR3: CASSVVRKGAGPQETQYF. CDR3 nucleotide sequence: TGTGCCAGCAGCGTAGTCCGGAAAGGGGCGGGACCACAAGAGACCCAGTACTTC.

The chain employs TRBV4-1 and TRBJ2-5; 7 bases map to TRBD1. From germline, CDR1 is MGHRA and CDR2 YSYEKL. Unmatched junction bases numbered 9, after V lost 5 bases and J lost 3 bases. This CDR3 has 15 amino acids. CDR3 region: CASSATGSAKETQYF. The CDR3 DNA reads TGCGCCAGCAGCGCGACAGGGTCAGCCAAAGAGACCCAGTACTTC.

This chain links TRBV7-2 with TRBJ2-5; 16 nucleotides line up with TRBD2. Trimming at V came to 5 bases and at J to 4 bases, leaving 10 bases not matched to a gene. There are 18 residues in the CDR3. The V gene's germline CDR1 is SGHTA and CDR2 FQGNSA. Here the CDR3 reads CASSESGTSGGAGETQYF. In nucleotides, the CDR3 is TGTGCCAGCAGCGAAAGTGGGACTAGCGGGGGGGCGGGAGAGACCCAGTACTTC.

This clonotype was seen ten or more times. The rearrangement uses TRBV20-1 and TRBJ2-3; D may match TRBD1 or TRBD2 (5 bases each). The CDR3 is 16 residues long. Germline V gene data show CDR1 as DFQATT and CDR2 as SNEGSKA (reference sequence). V lost 1 base and J 2 bases, leaving 16 bases between the germline ends. The DNA of the CDR3 is TGCAGTGCTAGAGGGGGACGTAGAACCCACACAGATACGCAGTATTTT. Translation: CSARGGRRTHTDTQYF.

This chain connects TRBV10-2 to TRBJ2-1; 11 bases match TRBD1. CDR1 WSHSY and CDR2 SAAADI come from the germline V gene. The V and J ends lost 0 bases and 8 bases, in that order; junction bases with no gene match: 12. The CDR3 spans 18 residues. The CDR3 reads CASSESLLGQGAGYEQFF. The CDR3 DNA follows: TGCGCCAGCAGTGAGTCCCTTTTAGGACAGGGGGCCGGGTATGAGCAGTTCTTC.

CDR3 sequence: CASSPTRTGNSETQYF. Here the CDR3 DNA reads TGTGCCAGCAGCCCCACCCGGACGGGAAACTCAGAGACCCAGTACTTC. The chain combines TRBV7-2 with TRBJ2-5; D possibly corresponds to TRBD2 (5 bases). V lost 5 bases to trimming and J lost 4 bases, with 20 bases between them. The CDR3 consists of 16 residues. Germline loops: CDR1 SGHTA, CDR2 FQGNSA.

The chain recombines TRBV7-9 with TRBJ1-2; tentative D call: TRBD1 (6 bases). CDR3 length: 13 residues. V lost 1 base and J 7 bases, leaving 10 bases between the germline ends. Looked up from germline, CDR1 is SEHNR and CDR2 is FQNEAQ (reference sequence). The CDR3 bases are TGTGCCAGCAGCTTAGGGGGGCAGGGTGGCTACACCTTC. Translating gives CASSLGGQGGYTF.

This sequence joins TRBV7-3 and TRBJ2-5, with 10 bases aligning to TRBD2. Looked up from germline, CDR1 is SGHTA and CDR2 is FQGTGA. The junction had 2 bases not matched to a gene; V was cut back by 4 bases and J by 3 bases. The CDR3 contains 14 residues. In nucleotides, the CDR3 is TGTGCCAGCAGCTCTACTAGCGGGGAAGAGACCCAGTACTTC. The encoded protein is CASSSTSGEETQYF.

The genes are TRBV5-1 and TRBJ2-6; no clear D. The CDR3 is made up of 15 amino acids. Germline CDR1 and CDR2: SGHRS and YFSETQ. Trimming pared 0 bases from V and 0 bases from J, leaving 4 bases between. CDR3 region: CASSLEGSGANVLTF. The CDR3 nucleotides are TGCGCCAGCAGCTTGGAGGGCTCTGGGGCCAACGTCCTGACTTTC.

Many counts were recorded for this clonotype. This rearrangement joins TRBV27 to TRBJ2-7; 7 bases align to TRBD1. With V trimmed by 4 bases and J by 4 bases, 7 bases remained unmatched. There are 14 residues in the CDR3. CDR1 MNHEY and CDR2 SMNVEV come from the germline V gene (reference sequence). The CDR3 DNA reads as TGTGCCAGCAGTTCATTGACAGGGTCTTACGAGCAGTACTTC. It encodes CASSSLTGSYEQYF.

The rearrangement joins TRBV20-1 to TRBJ1-1; 10 nucleotides align to TRBD1. In germline, CDR1 is DFQATT, CDR2 SNEGSKA (reference sequence). The CDR3 spans 17 residues. J gave up 0 bases and V 1 base, and 8 bases lay outside the gene matches. The CDR3 nucleotides read TGCAGTGCTAGAGGCCAAGGACAGGGGGTTATGAACACTGAAGCTTTCTTT. It encodes CSARGQGQGVMNTEAFF.

This clonotype was picked up many times. The chain uses TRBV6-1 and TRBJ2-4; 8 positions match TRBD1. The CDR3 length is 16 residues. With 6 bases clipped from V and 2 bases from J, the junction kept 9 bases outside the gene matches. Germline V CDR1 and CDR2: MNHNS, SASEGT. CDR3 nucleotide sequence: TGTGCCAGCAGCGATACAGGGGGTACGTCCAAAAACATTCAGTACTTC. Amino acid sequence: CASSDTGGTSKNIQYF.

The chain couples TRBV29-1 to TRBJ2-1; D may be TRBD2 (7 bases). Germline loops: CDR1 SQVTM, CDR2 ANQGSEA. The CDR3 is 13 residues long. With 6 bases removed from V and 7 bases from J, the gap between germline ends came to 16 bases. DNA of the CDR3: TGCAGCGTGGGTGGGGGGGCGCGGAATGAGCAGTTCTTC. It yields the protein CSVGGGARNEQFF.

The count of this clonotype is one. V and J are TRBV7-3 and TRBJ2-1; D is uncertain. Germline values: CDR1 SGHTA, CDR2 FQGTGA. The CDR3 runs 12 residues. Trimming took 0 bases from V and 9 from J, leaving 6 bases between them. For the CDR3, the DNA is TGTGCCAGCAGCTTAACGATGGGTGAGCAGTTCTTC. Its translation is CASSLTMGEQFF.

This clonotype was seen many times. The V gene is TRBV7-2, the J gene TRBJ2-2, with D perhaps matching TRBD1 (6 bases). Trimming removed 4 bases at V and 3 bases at J, with 9 bases between. CDR3 length equals 14 residues. CDR1 and CDR2 from the germline V gene are SGHTA and FQGNSA. The CDR3 loop is CASSSRTDTGELFF. For the CDR3, the DNA is TGTGCCAGCAGCTCTAGGACAGACACCGGGGAGCTGTTTTTT.

The chain has TRBV20-1 and TRBJ1-2; D perhaps matches TRBD1 (6 bases). Germline CDR1 and CDR2: DFQATT and SNEGSKA (reference sequence). The CDR3 runs to 15 residues. V was shortened by 6 bases and J by 8 bases, with 25 bases between the two germline ends. CDR3: CSAQGPDSLVYGYTF. The CDR3 DNA reads as TGCAGTGCGCAGGGCCCGGACAGCCTAGTCTACGGCTACACCTTC.

This clonotype was found many times. The chain recombines TRBV6-1 with TRBJ1-6; the match to TRBD1 covers 7 bases. V dropped 8 bases and J dropped 8; count of bases not matched to a gene: 3. The CDR3 is 12 amino acids. Per the germline V gene, CDR1 is MNHNS and CDR2 is SASEGT. The CDR3 loop is CASSRGDSPLHF. CDR3 DNA sequence: TGTGCCAGCTCCAGGGGGGATTCACCCCTCCACTTT.

Judged by abundance, this clonotype is medium-sized. This sequence joins TRBV20-1 and TRBJ2-7; TRBD1 is a possible D gene (5 bases). V lost 2 bases and J 4 bases, leaving 9 bases between the germline ends. From germline, CDR1 is DFQATT and CDR2 SNEGSKA (reference sequence). CDR3 length: 12 residues. The CDR3 region is CSARPRAYEQYF. CDR3 in DNA: TGCAGTGCTAGACCCAGGGCATACGAGCAGTACTTC.

A word on this clonotype: Because the CDR3's place on the DNA is in doubt, the DNA is left out and the CDR3 is given as listed by TCRdb. The chain uses TRBV9 and TRBJ2-5; TRBD1, the table's D call, was not compared with the DNA. Germline V lookup: CDR1 SGDLS, CDR2 YYNGEE. The CDR3 is 22 amino acids in total, end residues counted. The CDR3: CASSLAMDILGGYTFGSGTQYF.

The chain combines TRBV7-2 with TRBJ2-7, with a weak D call TRBD1 (5 bases). CDR1 and CDR2 from the germline V gene are SGHTA and FQGNSA. Trimming took off 1 base at V and 4 bases at J, with 8 bases between the two ends. This CDR3 spans 13 amino acids. The CDR3 bases are TGTGCCAGCAGCTTAGTGGCAGGGTACGAGCAGTACTTC. As protein: CASSLVAGYEQYF. The variable domain in full, completed from reference TRBV7-2 and TRBJ2-7, reads GAGVSQSPSNKVTEKGKDVELRCDPISGHTALYWYRQSLGQGLEFLIYFQGNSAPDKSGLPSDRFSAERTGGSVSTLTIQRTQQEDSAVYLCASSLVAGYEQYFGPGTRLTVT.